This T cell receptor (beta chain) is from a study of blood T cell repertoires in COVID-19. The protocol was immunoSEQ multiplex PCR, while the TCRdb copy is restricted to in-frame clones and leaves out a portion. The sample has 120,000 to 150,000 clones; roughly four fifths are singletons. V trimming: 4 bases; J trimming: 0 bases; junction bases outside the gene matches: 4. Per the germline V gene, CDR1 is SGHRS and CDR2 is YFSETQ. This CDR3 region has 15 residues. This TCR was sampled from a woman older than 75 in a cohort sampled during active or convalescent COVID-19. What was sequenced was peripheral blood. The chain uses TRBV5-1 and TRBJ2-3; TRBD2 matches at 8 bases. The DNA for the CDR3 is TGCGCCAGCAGCGGCGGGGGGCCTAGCACAGATACGCAGTATTTT. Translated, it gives CASSGGGPSTDTQYF. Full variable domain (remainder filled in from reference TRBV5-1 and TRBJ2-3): KAGVTQTPRYLIKTRGQQVTLSCSPISGHRSVSWYQQTPGQGLQFLFEYFSETQRNKGNFPGRFSGRQFSNSRSEMNVSTLELGDSALYLCASSGGGPSTDTQYFGPGTRLTVL.